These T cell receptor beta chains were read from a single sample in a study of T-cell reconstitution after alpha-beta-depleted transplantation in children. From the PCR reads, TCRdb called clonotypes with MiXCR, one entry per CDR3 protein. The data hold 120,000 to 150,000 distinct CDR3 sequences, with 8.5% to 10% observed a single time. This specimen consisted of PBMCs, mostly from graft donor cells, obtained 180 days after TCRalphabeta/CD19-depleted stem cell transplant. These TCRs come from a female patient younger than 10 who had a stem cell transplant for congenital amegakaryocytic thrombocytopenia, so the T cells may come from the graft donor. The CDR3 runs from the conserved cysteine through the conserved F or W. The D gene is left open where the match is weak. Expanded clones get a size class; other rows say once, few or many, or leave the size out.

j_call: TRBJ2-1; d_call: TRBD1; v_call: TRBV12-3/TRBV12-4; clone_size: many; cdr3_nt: TGTGCCAGCAGTTTAGTACAGGGGGCGCGAAATGAGCAGTTCTTC; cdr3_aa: CASSLVQGARNEQFF
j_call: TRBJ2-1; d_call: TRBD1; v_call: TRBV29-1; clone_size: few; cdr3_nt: TGCAGCATATACAGGGGGCAGCGGAGCTCCTACAATGAGCAGTTCTTC; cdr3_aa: CSIYRGQRSSYNEQFF
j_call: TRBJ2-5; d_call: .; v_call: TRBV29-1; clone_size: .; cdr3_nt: TGCAGCGTTTCAGGGTGGCAAGAGACCCAGTACTTC; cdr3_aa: CSVSGWQETQYF
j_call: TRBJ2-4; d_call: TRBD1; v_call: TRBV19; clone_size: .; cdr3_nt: TGTGCCAGTAGTAGACAGGGGTCCAAAAACATTCAGTACTTC; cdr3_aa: CASSRQGSKNIQYF
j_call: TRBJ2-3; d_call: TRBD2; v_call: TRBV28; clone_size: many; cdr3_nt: TGTGCCAGCATTAGCGGGAGTTTACAAGGGACAGATACGCAGTATTTT; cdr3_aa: CASISGSLQGTDTQYF
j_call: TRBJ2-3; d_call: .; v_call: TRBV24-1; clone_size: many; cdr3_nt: TGTGCCACCAGTGATTCAAGGGAGGCCCACACAGATACGCAGTATTTT; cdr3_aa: CATSDSREAHTDTQYF
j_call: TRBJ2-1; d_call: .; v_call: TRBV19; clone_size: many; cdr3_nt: TGTGCCAGTAGTTTCTCCAGGCACAATGAGCAGTTCTTC; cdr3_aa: CASSFSRHNEQFF
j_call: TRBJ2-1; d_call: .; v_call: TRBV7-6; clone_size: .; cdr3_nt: TGTGCCAGCAGCTTAGCTGTGGGCGATGAGCAGTTCTTC; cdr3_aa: CASSLAVGDEQFF
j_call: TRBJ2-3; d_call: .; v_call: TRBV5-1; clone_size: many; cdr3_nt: TGCGCCAGCAGCTTGCAGGACTCCCCAGATACGCAGTATTTT; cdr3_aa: CASSLQDSPDTQYF
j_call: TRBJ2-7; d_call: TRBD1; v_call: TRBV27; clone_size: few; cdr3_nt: TGTGCCAGCAGAAAACAGGGGGGAGCTTACGAGCAGTACTTC; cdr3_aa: CASRKQGGAYEQYF
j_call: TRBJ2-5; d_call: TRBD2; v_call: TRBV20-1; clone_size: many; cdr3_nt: TGCAGTGCTGAAGCGTTGGGACTAGCGGGATATGAAGGAGAGACCCAGTACTTC; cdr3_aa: CSAEALGLAGYEGETQYF
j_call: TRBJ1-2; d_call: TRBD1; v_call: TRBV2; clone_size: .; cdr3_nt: TGTGCCAGCAGACAGGGGAGGGACTATGGCTACACCTTC; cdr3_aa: CASRQGRDYGYTF
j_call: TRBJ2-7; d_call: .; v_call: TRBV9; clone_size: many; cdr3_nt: TGTGCCAGCAGCGTAGATCCTGGTGGGAATCGGGACGAGCAGTACTTC; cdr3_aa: CASSVDPGGNRDEQYF
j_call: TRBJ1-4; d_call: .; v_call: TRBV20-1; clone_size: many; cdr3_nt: TGCAGTGCTATCCGGCCAGGGGTGAATGAAAAACTGTTTTTT; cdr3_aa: CSAIRPGVNEKLFF
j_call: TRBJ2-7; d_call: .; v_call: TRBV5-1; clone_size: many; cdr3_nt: TGCGCCAGCAGCTTAGCACCACAGGTTCAGGAGCAGTACTTC; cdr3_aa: CASSLAPQVQEQYF
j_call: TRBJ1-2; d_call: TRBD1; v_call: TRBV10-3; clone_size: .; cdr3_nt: TGTGCCATCAGTAACAAGGACAGGGACTATGGCTACACCTTC; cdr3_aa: CAISNKDRDYGYTF
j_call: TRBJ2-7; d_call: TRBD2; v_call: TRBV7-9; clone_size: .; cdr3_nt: TGTGCCAGCAGCTCAATAGCGGGTAAAGGCTCCTACGAGCAGTACTTC; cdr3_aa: CASSSIAGKGSYEQYF
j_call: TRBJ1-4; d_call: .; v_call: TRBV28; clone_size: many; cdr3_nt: TGTGCCAGCAGTTTTTCAACTAATGAAAAACTGTTTTTT; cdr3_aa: CASSFSTNEKLFF
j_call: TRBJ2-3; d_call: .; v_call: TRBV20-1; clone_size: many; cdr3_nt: TGCAGTGCTAGCGGGAGCTGGACAGATACGCAGTATTTT; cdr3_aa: CSASGSWTDTQYF
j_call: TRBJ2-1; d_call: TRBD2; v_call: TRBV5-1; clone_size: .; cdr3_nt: TGCGCCAGCAGCTTGGTTTTAGTTTCTAGCGGAAGGGGAAACAATGAGCAGTTCTTC; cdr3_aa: CASSLVLVSSGRGNNEQFF
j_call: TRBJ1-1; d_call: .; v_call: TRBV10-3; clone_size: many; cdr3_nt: TGTGCCATCTGGGGCGGTCCGAACACTGAAGCTTTCTTT; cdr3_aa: CAIWGGPNTEAFF
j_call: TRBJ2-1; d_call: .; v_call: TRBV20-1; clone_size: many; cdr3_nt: TGCAGTGCTAGCCGGGCGGTGAGCTCCTACAATGAGCAGTTCTTC; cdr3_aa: CSASRAVSSYNEQFF
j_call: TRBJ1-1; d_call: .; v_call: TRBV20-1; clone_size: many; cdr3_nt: TGCAGTGCCGAGGCAGGGTGGGAGCGTCCTGAAGCTTTCTTT; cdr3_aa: CSAEAGWERPEAFF
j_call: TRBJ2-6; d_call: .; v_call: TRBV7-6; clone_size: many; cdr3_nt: TGTGCCAGCAGCTCAGCAGGGGCTGGGGCCAACGTCCTGACTTTC; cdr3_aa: CASSSAGAGANVLTF
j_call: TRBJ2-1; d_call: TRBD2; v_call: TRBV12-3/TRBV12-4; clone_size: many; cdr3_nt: TGTGCCAGCAGTTCCCGGGGACTAGCGGGACGGAATGAGCAGTTCTTC; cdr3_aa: CASSSRGLAGRNEQFF
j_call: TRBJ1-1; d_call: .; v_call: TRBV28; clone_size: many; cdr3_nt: TGTGCCAGCAGTCTACAGGGCATGAACACTGAAGCTTTCTTT; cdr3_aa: CASSLQGMNTEAFF
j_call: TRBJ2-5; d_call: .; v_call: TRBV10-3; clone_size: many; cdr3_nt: TGTGCCATCAGTGATCGTTCCGGAGAAGAGACCCAGTACTTC; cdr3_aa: CAISDRSGEETQYF
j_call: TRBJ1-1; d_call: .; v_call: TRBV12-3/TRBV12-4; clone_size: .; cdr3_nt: TGTGCCTTCAGTTTAGGGGACGAGAACACTGAAGCTTTCTTT; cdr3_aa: CAFSLGDENTEAFF
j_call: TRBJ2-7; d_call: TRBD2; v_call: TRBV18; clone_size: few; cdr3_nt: TGTGCCAGCTCACCACCTGCGGGAGGCTACGAGCAGTACTTC; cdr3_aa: CASSPPAGGYEQYF
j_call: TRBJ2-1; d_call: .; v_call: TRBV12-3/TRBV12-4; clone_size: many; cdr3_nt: TGTGCCAGCAGCCCGGGACGACTGACATACAATGAGCAGTTCTTC; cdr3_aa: CASSPGRLTYNEQFF
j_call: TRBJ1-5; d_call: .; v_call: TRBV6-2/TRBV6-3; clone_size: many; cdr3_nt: TGTGCCAGCAAGCAAAGCAGGAATAGCAATCAGCCCCAGCATTTT; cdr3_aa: CASKQSRNSNQPQHF
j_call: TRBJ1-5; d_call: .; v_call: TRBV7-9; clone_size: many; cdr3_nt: TGTGCCAGACCCAACCGGGACATCAAGGAGCAGCCCCAGCATTTT; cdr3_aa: CARPNRDIKEQPQHF
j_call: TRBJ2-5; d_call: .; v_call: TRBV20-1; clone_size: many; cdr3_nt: TGCAGTGCCAATTTCCCAAGGATGGAGCCGATAGAGACCCAGTACTTC; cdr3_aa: CSANFPRMEPIETQYF
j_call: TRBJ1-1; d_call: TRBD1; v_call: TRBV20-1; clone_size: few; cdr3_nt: TGCAGTGCCGACCGACAGGGACTAAACACTGAAGCTTTCTTT; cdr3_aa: CSADRQGLNTEAFF
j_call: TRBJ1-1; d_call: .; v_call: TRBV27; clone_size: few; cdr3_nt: TGTGCCAGCAGTCAGACCTCTTCGGCTGAAGCTTTCTTT; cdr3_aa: CASSQTSSAEAFF
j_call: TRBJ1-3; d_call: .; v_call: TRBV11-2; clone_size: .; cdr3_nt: TGTGCCAGCAGCATGACCGGGACCGCGAGCTCTGGAAACACCATATATTTT; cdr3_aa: CASSMTGTASSGNTIYF
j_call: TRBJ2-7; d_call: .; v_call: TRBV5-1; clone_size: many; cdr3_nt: TGCGCCAGCAGCTTGGATCCCCCTGGCGGGATTCTCGACGAGCAGTACTTC; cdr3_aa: CASSLDPPGGILDEQYF
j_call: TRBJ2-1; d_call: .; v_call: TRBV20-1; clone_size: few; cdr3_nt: TGCAGTGCCACATCAAGTACCCTCGACTGGGGGAGAACCTACAATGAGCAGTTCTTC; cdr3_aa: CSATSSTLDWGRTYNEQFF
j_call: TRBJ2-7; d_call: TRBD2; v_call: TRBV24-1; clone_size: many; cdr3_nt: TGTGCCACCAGTGATCCGGCCAGCGGGGCGTACGAGCAGTACTTC; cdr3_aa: CATSDPASGAYEQYF
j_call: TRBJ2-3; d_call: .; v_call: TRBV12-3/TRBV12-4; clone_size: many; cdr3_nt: TGTGCCAGCAGCCGCCATGATACGCAGTATTTT; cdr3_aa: CASSRHDTQYF
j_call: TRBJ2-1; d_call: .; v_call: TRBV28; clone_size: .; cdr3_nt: TGTGCCAGCCACTTGCGTCCCAATGAGCAGTTCTTC; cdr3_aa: CASHLRPNEQFF
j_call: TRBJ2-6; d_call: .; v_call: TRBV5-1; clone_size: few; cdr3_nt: TGCGCCAGCAGCCAGACTGTCTCTGGGGCCAACGTCCTGACTTTC; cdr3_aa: CASSQTVSGANVLTF
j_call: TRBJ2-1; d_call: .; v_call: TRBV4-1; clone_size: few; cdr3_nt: TGCGCCAGCAGCCAAGATGCGGGTATAACCTACAATGAGCAGTTCTTC; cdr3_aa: CASSQDAGITYNEQFF